The 18 T cell receptor beta chains below come from one sample, sequenced in a study of shared clonotypes between healthy human individuals (dated by TCRdb to about 2020). Receptors were amplified or captured by the immunoSEQ multiplex PCR assay. Drawn from immuneACCESS, this table holds only the in-frame rearrangements with V and J called that TCRdb kept. Clones are partly lost; checked studies trace under half to an unresolved V gene and leave the rest unexplained. The sample yields about 1.1 million clones; approximately 75% were counted once. The top ten clones comprise about 0.89% of the sample. The sequenced material came from memory CD4+ T cells from PBMCs. Explained via the paper, the cell subset or site label denotes: CD45RA-negative fraction. These receptors all come from a man aged 18-30 years in good health. Some clones in this sample may be carry-over from other donors' samples.

This clone was recorded a few times. This chain connects TRBV19 to TRBJ2-5; TRBD2 matches at 12 bases. CDR1 is LNHDA, CDR2 SQIVND, per germline (reference sequence). The V gene end was trimmed by 3 bases and the J gene end by 1 base; junction bases not matched to a gene: 6. The CDR3 spans 17 residues. The CDR3 reads CASSIGGTSGLQETQYF. The CDR3 DNA is TGTGCCAGTAGTATCGGAGGGACTAGCGGGCTCCAAGAGACCCAGTACTTC.

This chain uses TRBV6-1 with TRBJ1-4; TRBD1 matches at 9 bases. The ends lost 5 bases at V and 8 bases at J; junction bases unmatched: 9. This CDR3 spans 15 amino acids. Germline V gene sequence: CDR1 MNHNS, CDR2 SASEGT. This CDR3 is CASSQPYGTGEKLFF. DNA for the CDR3: TGTGCCAGCAGTCAACCATATGGGACAGGGGAAAAACTGTTTTTT.

The J gene is TRBJ2-1, the V gene TRBV5-1, with TRBD2 matching 9 bases. The CDR3 contains 16 residues. Germline CDR1 reads SGHRS; CDR2 reads YFSETQ. V shed 0 bases, J shed 8 bases, and the junction held 9 bases outside the gene matches. Here the CDR3 reads CASSLGGGRAFDEQFF. As DNA, the CDR3 is TGCGCCAGCAGCTTGGGGGGCGGGAGGGCCTTCGATGAGCAGTTCTTC.

The chain uses TRBV5-1 and TRBJ2-5, with 10 bases that match TRBD2. Per germline, CDR1 SGHRS and CDR2 YFSETQ. The CDR3 contains 15 residues. Trimming removed 3 bases from V and 1 base from J; junction bases left unmatched: 3. The CDR3, as DNA: TGCGCCAGCAGCTCTAGCGGGAGACCCCAAGAGACCCAGTACTTC. This codes for CASSSSGRPQETQYF.

This clone was detected a few times. The V gene is TRBV28, the J gene TRBJ2-7; 10 bases match TRBD2. The junction had 4 bases not matched to a gene; V was cut back by 2 bases and J by 6 bases. Looked up from germline, CDR1 is MDHEN and CDR2 is SYDVKM. CDR3 length: 14 amino acids. CDR3 sequence reads: CASSLLAGEGEQYF. The CDR3 bases are TGTGCCAGCAGTTTACTAGCGGGAGAGGGCGAGCAGTACTTC.

Points on this clone: The same CDR3 can be traced to other DNA sequences in this sample. The CDR3 DNA is TGTGCCAGTAGTATCCGGGACAGCAACTATGGCTACACCTTC. This codes for CASSIRDSNYGYTF. V usage is TRBV19 and J usage is TRBJ1-2, with 7 bases identical to TRBD1. The CDR3 is 14 residues long. Germline values: CDR1 LNHDA, CDR2 SQIVND (reference sequence). The V and J ends lost 3 bases and 2 bases, in that order; junction bases with no gene match: 3.

This clone was seen a few times. V gene TRBV7-9 combines with J gene TRBJ2-1; 7 positions agree with TRBD1. V trimming: 4 bases; J trimming: 8 bases; junction bases outside the gene matches: 11. The CDR3 length is 15 residues. Germline V gives CDR1 SEHNR, CDR2 FQNEAQ (reference sequence). CDR3 coding DNA: TGTGCCAGCAGCTCCGACAGGGTGTTTAACGATGAGCAGTTCTTC. This translates into CASSSDRVFNDEQFF.

A few counts support this clone. The rearrangement uses TRBV7-3 and TRBJ1-1; D gene ambiguous. Germline CDR1 and CDR2: SGHTA and FQGTGA. This CDR3 is 13 amino acids long. Trimming shortened V by 2 bases and J by 1 base, and 5 bases separated the two germline ends. The chain's CDR3 is CASSLFKNTEAFF. DNA of the CDR3: TGTGCCAGCAGCTTATTCAAGAACACTGAAGCTTTCTTT.

The chain carries TRBV6-5 and TRBJ1-6, with D unclear. Germline values: CDR1 MNHEY, CDR2 SVGAGI. This CDR3 is built from 13 residues. Trimming stripped 6 bases from V and 1 base from J, with 4 bases between. The CDR3: CASRTSYNSPLHF. DNA for the CDR3: TGTGCCAGCAGAACTTCCTATAATTCACCCCTCCACTTT.

This clone was seen a single time. The chain has TRBV30 and TRBJ2-3; 15 positions match TRBD2. The CDR3 length is 19 residues. The J segment lost 0 bases and the V segment lost 5 bases, leaving 12 bases of the junction unmatched. CDR1 GTSNPN and CDR2 SVGIG come from the germline V gene (reference sequence). The CDR3 spells CAWGSGLAGGAGSTDTQYF. The CDR3 nucleotides read TGTGCCTGGGGCTCGGGACTAGCGGGAGGTGCTGGAAGCACAGATACGCAGTATTTT.

This rearrangement joins TRBV7-7 to TRBJ2-1; TRBD1 matches 8 bases. CDR1 SSHAT and CDR2 FNYEAQ come from the germline V gene (reference sequence). The V segment lost 1 base and the J segment 12 bases; nucleotides outside the gene matches: 8. The CDR3 is 14 amino acids. In DNA form, the CDR3 reads TGTGCCAGCAGCTTAGGCGGACAGGGACAAAGGCAGTTCTTC. Translation gives CASSLGGQGQRQFF.

The chain employs TRBV11-2 and TRBJ1-1; D unclear. The CDR3 length is 14 residues. The ends were cut back, 4 bases at V and 2 bases at J, with 11 bases in the middle. The germline CDR1 and CDR2 sequences are SGHAT and FQNNGV. The CDR3 here is CASSWGWSNTEAFF. The CDR3 region has the DNA TGTGCCAGCAGCTGGGGTTGGAGTAACACTGAAGCTTTCTTT.

V usage is TRBV4-2 and J usage is TRBJ2-7, with 9 bases fitting TRBD2. With V trimmed by 3 bases and J by 1 base, 10 bases remained unmatched. CDR3 length: 17 amino acids. Germline CDR1 reads LGHNA; CDR2 reads YNFKEQ. DNA of the CDR3: TGTGCCAGCAGCCAGGGAGATGGCGGGAGGGATTCCTACGAGCAGTACTTC. This encodes CASSQGDGGRDSYEQYF.

The J gene is TRBJ1-3, the V gene TRBV18; D may be TRBD1 (5 bases). The CDR3 sequence is 17 residues long. V was pared by 6 bases and J by 1 base, with 19 bases between. Germline lookup yields CDR1 KGHSH and CDR2 LQKENI. CDR3 in DNA: TGTGCCAGCTCCGCCAGGGAGGGCCTTGGTTCTGGAAACACCATATATTTT. Protein: CASSAREGLGSGNTIYF.

This chain joins TRBV5-5 and TRBJ2-5; 10 nucleotides line up with TRBD1. With 4 bases clipped from V and 5 bases from J, the junction kept 5 bases outside the gene matches. This CDR3 has 14 residues. CDR1 and CDR2 (germline): SGHKS, YYEKEE (reference sequence). The CDR3 nucleotides are TGTGCCAGCAGCCGGGACAGGGGCGGGGAGACCCAGTACTTC. This gives the protein CASSRDRGGETQYF.

The chain joins TRBV4-1 to TRBJ1-4, with D possibly TRBD1 on 5 matching bases. The V end was cut by 4 bases, the J end by 5 bases, with 14 bases between. Germline V gene sequence: CDR1 MGHRA, CDR2 YSYEKL. This CDR3 is 15 amino acids long. Here the CDR3 reads CASSPRDLINEKLFF. The CDR3 DNA is TGCGCCAGCAGCCCGCGGGACCTTATCAATGAAAAACTGTTTTTT.

The chain has TRBV7-2 and TRBJ2-1; 10 nucleotides agree with TRBD2. Germline CDR1 is SGHTA and CDR2 is FQGNSA. J gave up 6 bases and V 0 bases, and 11 bases lay outside the gene matches. The length of the CDR3 is 18 residues. CDR3 nucleotide sequence: TGTGCCAGCAGCTTAGCTTACCAGCGGGAGGGCCTCGGCAATGAGCAGTTCTTC. Translating gives CASSLAYQREGLGNEQFF.

The rearrangement uses TRBV5-5 and TRBJ1-1; the D is unclear. The CDR3 length is 15 residues. The V end was cut by 2 bases, the J end by 1 base, with 12 bases between. CDR1 and CDR2 from the germline V gene are SGHKS and YYEKEE (reference sequence). The CDR3 loop is CASSFRQAQNTEAFF. Written as DNA, the CDR3 is TGTGCCAGCAGCTTCCGACAAGCGCAGAACACTGAAGCTTTCTTT.